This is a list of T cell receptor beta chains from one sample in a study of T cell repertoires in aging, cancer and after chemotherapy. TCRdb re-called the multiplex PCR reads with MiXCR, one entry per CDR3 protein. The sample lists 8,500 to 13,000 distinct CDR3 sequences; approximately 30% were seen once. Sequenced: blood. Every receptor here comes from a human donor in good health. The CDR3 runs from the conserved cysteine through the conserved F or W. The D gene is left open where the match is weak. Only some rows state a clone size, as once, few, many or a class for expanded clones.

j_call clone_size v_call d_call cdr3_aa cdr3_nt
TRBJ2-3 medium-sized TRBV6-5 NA CASSSEGYTDTQYF TGTGCCAGCAGTTCGGAGGGCTACACAGATACGCAGTATTTT
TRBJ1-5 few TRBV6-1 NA CATRGYSNQPQHF TGTGCCACCCGGGGATATAGCAATCAGCCCCAGCATTTT
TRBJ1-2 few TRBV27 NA CASSPYRGRVEGYTF TGTGCCAGCAGTCCGTATCGGGGCCGGGTAGAAGGCTACACCTTC
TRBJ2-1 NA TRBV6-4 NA CASSDGQDYNEQFF TGTGCCAGCAGTGACGGGCAGGATTACAATGAGCAGTTCTTC
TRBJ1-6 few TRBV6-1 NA CASTPTQSSYNSPLHF TGTGCCAGCACTCCCACACAGAGCTCCTATAATTCACCCCTCCACTTT
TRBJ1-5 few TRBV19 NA CASSIRRVQYSNQPQHF TGTGCCAGTAGTATAAGGCGCGTACAGTATAGCAATCAGCCCCAGCATTTT
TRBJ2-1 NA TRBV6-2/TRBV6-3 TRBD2 CASSYARSSGGAGNEQFF TGTGCCAGCAGTTACGCACGCTCTAGCGGGGGGGCGGGGAATGAGCAGTTCTTC
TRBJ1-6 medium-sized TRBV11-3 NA CASTQKDGNSPLHF TGTGCCAGCACCCAAAAGGACGGCAATTCACCCCTCCACTTT
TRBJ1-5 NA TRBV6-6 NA CASSYTNFNQHQHF TGTGCCAGCAGTTACACGAATTTCAATCAGCACCAGCATTTT
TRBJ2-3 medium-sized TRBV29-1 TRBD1 CSALGGRSSSTDTQYF TGCAGCGCATTAGGGGGCCGAAGCTCTAGCACAGATACGCAGTATTTT
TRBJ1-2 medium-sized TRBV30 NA CAWTYHGNYGYTF TGTGCCTGGACTTATCATGGGAACTATGGCTACACCTTC
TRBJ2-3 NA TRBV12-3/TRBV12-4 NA CASSFPNPPPLGSSTDTQYF TGTGCCAGCAGTTTCCCCAATCCCCCACCTTTAGGGTCGAGCACAGATACGCAGTATTTT
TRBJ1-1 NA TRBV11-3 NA CASSLGRADTKAFF TGTGCCAGCAGCTTGGGGCGAGCTGACACTAAAGCTTTCTTT
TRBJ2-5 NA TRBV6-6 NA CASSYMARQETQYF TGTGCCAGCAGTTATATGGCCCGACAAGAGACCCAGTACTTC
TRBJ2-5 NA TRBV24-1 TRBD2 CATGAGGRETQYF TGTGCCACCGGAGCGGGGGGGCGAGAGACCCAGTACTTC
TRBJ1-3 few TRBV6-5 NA CASSYGIPGNTIYF TGTGCCAGCAGTTACGGGATTCCGGGAAACACCATATATTTT
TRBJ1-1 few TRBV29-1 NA CSVDRQVLNTEAFF TGCAGCGTTGACAGACAGGTTTTGAACACTGAAGCTTTCTTT
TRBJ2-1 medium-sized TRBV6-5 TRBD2 CASSPLQGGENEQFF TGTGCCAGCAGTCCCCTTCAGGGAGGGGAGAATGAGCAGTTCTTC
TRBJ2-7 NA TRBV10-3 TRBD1 CAINEGRGRSTYEQYF TGTGCCATCAACGAGGGCAGGGGGCGTTCGACATACGAGCAGTACTTC
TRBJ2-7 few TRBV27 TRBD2 CASSLLSSGSPREQYF TGTGCCAGCAGTTTATTATCTAGCGGGAGTCCCAGGGAGCAGTACTTC
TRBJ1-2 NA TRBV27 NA CASSQEPDYGYTF TGTGCCAGCAGTCAAGAGCCGGACTATGGCTACACCTTC
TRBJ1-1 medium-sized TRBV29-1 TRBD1 CSAGTGYNTEAFF TGCAGCGCTGGGACAGGGTATAACACTGAAGCTTTCTTT
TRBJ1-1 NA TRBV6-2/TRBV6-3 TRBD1 CASSWGQMNTEAFF TGTGCCAGCAGTTGGGGACAGATGAACACTGAAGCTTTCTTT
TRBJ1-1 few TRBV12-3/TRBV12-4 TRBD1 CASQTGVGTEAFF TGTGCCAGCCAAACAGGGGTAGGAACTGAAGCTTTCTTT
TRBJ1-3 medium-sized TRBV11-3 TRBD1 CASSLKTGSNSGNTIYF TGTGCCAGCAGCCTCAAGACAGGGTCCAACTCTGGAAACACCATATATTTT
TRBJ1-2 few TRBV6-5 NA CASTRSKVGNYGYTF TGTGCCAGCACCAGGTCGAAGGTGGGGAACTATGGCTACACCTTC
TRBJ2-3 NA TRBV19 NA CASSLQVTTDTQYF TGTGCCAGTAGTTTACAGGTTACCACAGATACGCAGTATTTT
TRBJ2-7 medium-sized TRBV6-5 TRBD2 CASSQREGYEQYF TGTGCCAGCAGCCAGCGGGAGGGCTACGAGCAGTACTTC
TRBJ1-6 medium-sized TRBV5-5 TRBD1 CASSIGQGASNSPLHF TGTGCCAGCAGCATAGGACAGGGGGCGAGTAATTCACCCCTCCACTTT
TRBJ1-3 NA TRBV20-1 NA CSARQGSYGNTIYF TGCAGTGCTAGGCAGGGGAGTTATGGAAACACCATATATTTT
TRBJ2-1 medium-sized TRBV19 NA CASSMGAVRPYNEQFF TGTGCCAGTAGTATGGGTGCGGTCCGACCGTACAATGAGCAGTTCTTC
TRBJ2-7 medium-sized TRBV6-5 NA CASSSATGGEQYF TGTGCCAGCAGTTCCGCGACAGGAGGCGAGCAGTACTTC